This is a list of T cell receptor beta chains from one sample in a study of CD8 T cells in ankylosing spondylitis. Using its own MiXCR run on the 5' RACE reads, TCRdb lists one record per CDR3 protein. The sample lists about 100,000 distinct CDR3 sequences, 24% occurring once. Sequenced input: synovial fluid, either unsorted or a sorted T cell fraction (not recorded which). These receptors originate from a male donor with ankylosing spondylitis. Both conserved end residues are part of each CDR3. A D gene is named only where the DNA matches it firmly. Clone size is not always given. Where it is, it says once, few, many or a class for expanded clones.

v_gene	d_gene	j_gene	abundance	CDR3aa	CDR3nt
TRBV4-2	.	TRBJ2-1	few	CASSPGGSQESEQFF	TGTGCCAGCAGCCCCGGGGGCTCCCAGGAGAGTGAGCAGTTCTTC
TRBV27	.	TRBJ1-1	.	CASLNSLAEAFF	TGTGCCAGTTTAAACAGTTTGGCTGAAGCTTTCTTT
TRBV10-3	.	TRBJ2-2	.	CAISESGTTLGELFF	TGTGCCATCAGTGAGTCAGGCACTACCCTCGGGGAGCTGTTTTTT
TRBV12-3/TRBV12-4	TRBD1	TRBJ2-3	few	CASSLGDRDSDTQYF	TGTGCCAGCAGTTTAGGGGACAGGGATTCAGATACGCAGTATTTT
TRBV7-8	TRBD2	TRBJ2-1	.	CASSITGLASNEQFF	TGTGCCAGCAGCATTACGGGACTAGCGAGCAATGAGCAGTTCTTC
TRBV2	.	TRBJ1-2	.	CASSAKPNYGYTF	TGTGCCAGCAGTGCAAAGCCTAACTATGGCTACACCTTC
TRBV29-1	TRBD2	TRBJ2-3	.	CSVEAGLAGDPTDTQYF	TGCAGCGTTGAAGCGGGGCTAGCGGGAGACCCCACAGATACGCAGTATTTT
TRBV5-1	.	TRBJ2-5	few	CASSLVGHGLQETQYF	TGCGCCAGCAGCTTGGTAGGACACGGGCTCCAAGAGACCCAGTACTTC
TRBV11-3	.	TRBJ1-3	.	CASKQSGGAGNTIYF	TGTGCCAGCAAACAGAGCGGAGGGGCTGGAAACACCATATATTTT
TRBV20-1	.	TRBJ1-5	few	CSASEDGNQPQHF	TGCAGTGCTAGTGAGGATGGCAATCAGCCCCAGCATTTT
TRBV21-1	.	TRBJ2-7	.	CASIPSGFPDEQYF	TGTGCCAGCATCCCATCGGGGTTCCCGGACGAGCAGTACTTC
TRBV7-8	.	TRBJ2-6	.	CASSRTVFSGANVLTF	TGTGCCAGCAGCCGTACAGTGTTCTCTGGGGCCAACGTCCTGACTTTC
TRBV20-1	.	TRBJ1-2	many	CSASPGWGQGYTF	TGCAGTGCTAGCCCCGGGTGGGGGCAAGGCTACACCTTC